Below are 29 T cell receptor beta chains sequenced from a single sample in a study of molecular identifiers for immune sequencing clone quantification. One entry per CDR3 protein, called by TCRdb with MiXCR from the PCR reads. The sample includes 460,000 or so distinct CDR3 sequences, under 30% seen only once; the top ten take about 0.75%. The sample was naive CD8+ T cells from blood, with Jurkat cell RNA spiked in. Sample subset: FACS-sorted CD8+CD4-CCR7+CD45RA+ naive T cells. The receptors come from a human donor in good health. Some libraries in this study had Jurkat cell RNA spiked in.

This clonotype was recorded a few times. The CDR3 sequence is CSATDEWMNNEQFF. The CDR3 coding sequence is TGCAGTGCAACCGACGAGTGGATGAACAATGAGCAGTTCTTC. This sequence joins TRBV20-1 and TRBJ2-1; no firm D call. The CDR3 spans 14 residues. Germline CDR1 reads DFQATT; CDR2 reads SNEGSKA (reference sequence). The V end was cut by 6 bases, the J end by 5 bases, with 17 bases between.

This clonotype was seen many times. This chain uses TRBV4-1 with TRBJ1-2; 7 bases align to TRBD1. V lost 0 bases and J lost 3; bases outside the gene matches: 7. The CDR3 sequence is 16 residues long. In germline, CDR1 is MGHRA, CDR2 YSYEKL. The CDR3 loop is CASSQDMRQGYYGYTF. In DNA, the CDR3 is TGCGCCAGCAGCCAAGACATGAGACAGGGTTACTATGGCTACACCTTC.

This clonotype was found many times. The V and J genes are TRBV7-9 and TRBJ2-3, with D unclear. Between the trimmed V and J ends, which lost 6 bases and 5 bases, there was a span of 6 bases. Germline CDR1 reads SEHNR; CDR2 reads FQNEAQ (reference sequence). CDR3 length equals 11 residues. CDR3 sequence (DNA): TGTGCCAGCAGTCGAGGAGATACGCAGTATTTT. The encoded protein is CASSRGDTQYF.

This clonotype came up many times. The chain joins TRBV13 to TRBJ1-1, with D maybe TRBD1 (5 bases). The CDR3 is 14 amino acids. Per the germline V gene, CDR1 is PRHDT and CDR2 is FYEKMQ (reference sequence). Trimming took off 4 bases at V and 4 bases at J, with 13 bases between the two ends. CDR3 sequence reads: CASSSGAGGTEAFF. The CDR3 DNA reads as TGTGCCAGCAGCTCCGGAGCGGGGGGCACTGAAGCTTTCTTT. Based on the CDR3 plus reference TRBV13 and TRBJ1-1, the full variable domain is AAGVIQSPRHLIKEKRETATLKCYPIPRHDTVYWYQQGPGQDPQFLISFYEKMQSDKGSIPDRFSAQQFSDYHSELNMSSLELGDSALYFCASSSGAGGTEAFFGQGTRLTVV.

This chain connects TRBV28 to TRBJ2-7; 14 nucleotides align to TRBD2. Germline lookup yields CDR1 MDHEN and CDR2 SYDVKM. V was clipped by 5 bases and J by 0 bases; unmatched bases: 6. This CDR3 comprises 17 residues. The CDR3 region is CASSTGTSGSNSYEQYF. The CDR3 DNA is TGTGCCAGCAGTACCGGGACTAGCGGGAGCAACTCCTACGAGCAGTACTTC.

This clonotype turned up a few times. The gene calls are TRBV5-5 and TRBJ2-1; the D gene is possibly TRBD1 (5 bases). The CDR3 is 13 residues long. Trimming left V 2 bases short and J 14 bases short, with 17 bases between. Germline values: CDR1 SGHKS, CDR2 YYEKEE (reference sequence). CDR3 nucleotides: TGTGCCAGCAGCTTCCGCGACAGAGATGGGGAGTTCTTC. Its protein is CASSFRDRDGEFF.

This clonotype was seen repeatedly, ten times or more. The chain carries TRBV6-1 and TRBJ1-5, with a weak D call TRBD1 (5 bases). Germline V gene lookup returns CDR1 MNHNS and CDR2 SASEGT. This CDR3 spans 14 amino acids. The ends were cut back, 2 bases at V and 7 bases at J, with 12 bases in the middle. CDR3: CASSETGWGQPQHF. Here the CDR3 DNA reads TGTGCCAGCAGTGAAACAGGATGGGGGCAGCCCCAGCATTTT.

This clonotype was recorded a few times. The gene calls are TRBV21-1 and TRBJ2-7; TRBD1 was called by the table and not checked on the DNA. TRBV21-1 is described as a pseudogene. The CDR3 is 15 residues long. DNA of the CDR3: TGTGCCAGCAGCGCCAGACAGGGCGACGTCTACGAGCAGTACTTC. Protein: CASSARQGDVYEQYF.

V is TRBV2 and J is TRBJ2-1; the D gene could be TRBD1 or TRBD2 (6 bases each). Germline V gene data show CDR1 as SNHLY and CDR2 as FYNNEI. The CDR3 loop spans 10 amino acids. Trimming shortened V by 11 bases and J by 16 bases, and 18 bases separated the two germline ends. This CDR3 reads CARNAGGRFF. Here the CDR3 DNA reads TGTGCCCGCAATGCCGGGGGCCGCTTCTTC.

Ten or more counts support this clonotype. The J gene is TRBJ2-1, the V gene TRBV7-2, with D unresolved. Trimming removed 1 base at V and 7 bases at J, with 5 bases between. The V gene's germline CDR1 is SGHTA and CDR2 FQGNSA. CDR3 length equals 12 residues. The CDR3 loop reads CASSLGENEQFF. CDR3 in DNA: TGTGCCAGCAGCTTAGGTGAGAATGAGCAGTTCTTC. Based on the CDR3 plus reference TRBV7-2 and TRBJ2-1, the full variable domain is GAGVSQSPSNKVTEKGKDVELRCDPISGHTALYWYRQSLGQGLEFLIYFQGNSAPDKSGLPSDRFSAERTGGSVSTLTIQRTQQEDSAVYLCASSLGENEQFFGPGTRLTVL.

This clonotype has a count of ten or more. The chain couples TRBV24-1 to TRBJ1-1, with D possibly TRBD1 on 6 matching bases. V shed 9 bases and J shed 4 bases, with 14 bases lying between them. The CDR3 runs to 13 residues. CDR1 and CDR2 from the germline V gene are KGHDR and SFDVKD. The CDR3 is CATQWGQRTEAFF. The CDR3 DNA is TGTGCCACCCAATGGGGGCAACGCACTGAAGCTTTCTTT.

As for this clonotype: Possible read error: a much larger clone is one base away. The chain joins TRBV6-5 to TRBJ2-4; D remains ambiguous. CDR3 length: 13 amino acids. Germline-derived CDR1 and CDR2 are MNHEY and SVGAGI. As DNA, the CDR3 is TGTGCCAGCAGGATAGCCGGAGAAAACACTCAGTACTTC. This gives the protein CASRIAGENTQYF.

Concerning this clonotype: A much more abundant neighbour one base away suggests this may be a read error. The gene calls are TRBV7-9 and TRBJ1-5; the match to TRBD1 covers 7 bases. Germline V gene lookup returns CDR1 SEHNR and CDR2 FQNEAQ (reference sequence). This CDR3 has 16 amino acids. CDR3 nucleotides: TGCACCAGCAGCCAAGAAATCGGACAGGTATCTCAGCCCCAGCATTTT. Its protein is CTSSQEIGQVSQPQHF.

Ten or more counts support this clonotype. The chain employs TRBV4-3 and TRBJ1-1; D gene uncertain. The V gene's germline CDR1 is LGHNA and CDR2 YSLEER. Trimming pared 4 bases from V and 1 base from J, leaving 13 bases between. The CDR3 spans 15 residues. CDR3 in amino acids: CASSRESQANTEAFF. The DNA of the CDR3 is TGCGCCAGCAGCCGAGAGTCTCAGGCGAACACTGAAGCTTTCTTT.

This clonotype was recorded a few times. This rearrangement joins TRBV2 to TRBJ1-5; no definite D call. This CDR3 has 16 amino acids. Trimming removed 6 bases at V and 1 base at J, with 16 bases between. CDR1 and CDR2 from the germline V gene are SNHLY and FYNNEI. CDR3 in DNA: TGTGCCAGCAGAGTCGGTAATCTAGCAAGCAATCAGCCCCAGCATTTT. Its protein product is CASRVGNLASNQPQHF.

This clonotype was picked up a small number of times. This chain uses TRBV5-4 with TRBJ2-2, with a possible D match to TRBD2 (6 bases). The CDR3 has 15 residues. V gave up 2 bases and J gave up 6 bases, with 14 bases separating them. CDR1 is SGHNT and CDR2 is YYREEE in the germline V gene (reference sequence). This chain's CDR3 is CASSFPGTSAGELFF. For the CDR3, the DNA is TGTGCCAGCAGCTTCCCGGGGACTTCAGCCGGGGAGCTGTTTTTT.

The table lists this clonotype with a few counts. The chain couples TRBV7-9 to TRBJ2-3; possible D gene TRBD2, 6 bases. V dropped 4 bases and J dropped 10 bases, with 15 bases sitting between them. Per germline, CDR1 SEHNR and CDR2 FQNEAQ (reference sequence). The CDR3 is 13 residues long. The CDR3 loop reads CASSSGTFRAQYF. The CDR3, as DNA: TGTGCCAGCAGCTCCGGGACTTTTCGGGCGCAGTATTTT.

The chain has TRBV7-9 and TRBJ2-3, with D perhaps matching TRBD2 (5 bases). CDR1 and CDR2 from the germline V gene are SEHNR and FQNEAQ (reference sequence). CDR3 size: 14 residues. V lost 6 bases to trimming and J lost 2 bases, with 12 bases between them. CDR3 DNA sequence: TGTGCCAGCAGTCACACTAGTTACACAGATACGCAGTATTTT. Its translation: CASSHTSYTDTQYF.

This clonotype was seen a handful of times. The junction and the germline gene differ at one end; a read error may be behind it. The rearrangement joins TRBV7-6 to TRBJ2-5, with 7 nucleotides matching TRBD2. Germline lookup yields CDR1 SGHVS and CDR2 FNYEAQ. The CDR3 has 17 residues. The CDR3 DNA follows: TGTGCCAGCAGCTCCCAAAAGTCGGGGGGTACCTTCGCGACCCGGTACTTC. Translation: CASSSQKSGGTFATRYF.

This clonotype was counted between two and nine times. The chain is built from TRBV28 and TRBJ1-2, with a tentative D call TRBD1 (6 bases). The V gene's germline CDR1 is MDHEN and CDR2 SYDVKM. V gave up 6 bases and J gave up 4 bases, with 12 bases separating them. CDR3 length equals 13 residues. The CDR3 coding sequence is TGTGCCAGCAGCTCGACAGGATCCTATGGCTACACCTTC. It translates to CASSSTGSYGYTF.

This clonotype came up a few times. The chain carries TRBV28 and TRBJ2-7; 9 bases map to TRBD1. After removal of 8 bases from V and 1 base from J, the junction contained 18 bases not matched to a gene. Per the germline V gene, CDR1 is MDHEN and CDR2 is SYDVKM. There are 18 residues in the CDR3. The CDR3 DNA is TGTGCCAGCTCGATTCGGGACAGGGCTTTCGTGACTTCCTACGAGCAGTACTTC. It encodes CASSIRDRAFVTSYEQYF.

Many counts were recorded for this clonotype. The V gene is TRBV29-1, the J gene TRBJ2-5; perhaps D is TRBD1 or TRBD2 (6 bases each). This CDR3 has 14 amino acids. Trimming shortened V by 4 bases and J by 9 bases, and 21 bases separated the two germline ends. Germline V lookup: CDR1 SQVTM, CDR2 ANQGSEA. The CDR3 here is CSVGVVVAGEAQYF. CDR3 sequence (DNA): TGCAGCGTTGGAGTCGTCGTAGCAGGGGAGGCCCAGTACTTC.

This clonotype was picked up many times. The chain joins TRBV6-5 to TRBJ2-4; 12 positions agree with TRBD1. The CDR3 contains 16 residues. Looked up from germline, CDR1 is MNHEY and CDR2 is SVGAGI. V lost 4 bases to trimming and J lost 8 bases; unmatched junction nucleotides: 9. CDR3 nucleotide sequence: TGTGCCAGCAGTTCGCAGCGGGACAGGGGGCTGGACATTCAGTACTTC. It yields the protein CASSSQRDRGLDIQYF.

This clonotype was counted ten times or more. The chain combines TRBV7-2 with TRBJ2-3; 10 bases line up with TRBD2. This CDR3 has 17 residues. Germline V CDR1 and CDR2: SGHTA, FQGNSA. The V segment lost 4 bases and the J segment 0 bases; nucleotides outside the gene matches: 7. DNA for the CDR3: TGTGCCAGCAGCTCGAAACTAGCGGGACTTAGCACAGATACGCAGTATTTT. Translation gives CASSSKLAGLSTDTQYF.

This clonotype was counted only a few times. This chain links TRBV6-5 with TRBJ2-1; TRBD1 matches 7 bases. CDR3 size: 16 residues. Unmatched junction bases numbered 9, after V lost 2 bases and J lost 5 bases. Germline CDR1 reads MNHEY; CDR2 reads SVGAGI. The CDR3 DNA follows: TGTGCCAGCAGTTACCGGGACAGCCTTCAGGACAATGAGCAGTTCTTC. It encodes CASSYRDSLQDNEQFF.

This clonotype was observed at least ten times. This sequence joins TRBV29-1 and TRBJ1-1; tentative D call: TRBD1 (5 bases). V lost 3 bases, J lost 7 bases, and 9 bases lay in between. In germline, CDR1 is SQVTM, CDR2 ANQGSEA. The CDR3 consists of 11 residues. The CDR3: CSVDRAGEAFF. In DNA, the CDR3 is TGCAGCGTTGACAGGGCGGGTGAAGCTTTCTTT.

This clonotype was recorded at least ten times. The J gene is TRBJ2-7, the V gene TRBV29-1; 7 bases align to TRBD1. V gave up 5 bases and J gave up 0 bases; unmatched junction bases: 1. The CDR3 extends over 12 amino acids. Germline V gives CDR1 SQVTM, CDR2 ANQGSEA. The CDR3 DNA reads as TGCAGCGTTCGGGACAGCTCCTACGAGCAGTACTTC. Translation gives CSVRDSSYEQYF.

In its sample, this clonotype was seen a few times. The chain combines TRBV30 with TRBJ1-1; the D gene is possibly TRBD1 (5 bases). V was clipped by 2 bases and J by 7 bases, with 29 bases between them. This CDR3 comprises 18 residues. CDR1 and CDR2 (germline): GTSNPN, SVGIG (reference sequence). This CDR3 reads CAWSPGTKRDSEDLEAFF. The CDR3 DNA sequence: TGTGCCTGGAGTCCCGGGACTAAAAGGGACTCGGAGGACCTTGAAGCTTTCTTT. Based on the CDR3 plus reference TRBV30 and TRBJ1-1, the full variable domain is SQTIHQWPATLVQPVGSPLSLECTVEGTSNPNLYWYRQAAGRGLQLLFYSVGIGQISSEVPQNLSASRPQDRQFILSSKKLLLSDSGFYLCAWSPGTKRDSEDLEAFFGQGTRLTVV.

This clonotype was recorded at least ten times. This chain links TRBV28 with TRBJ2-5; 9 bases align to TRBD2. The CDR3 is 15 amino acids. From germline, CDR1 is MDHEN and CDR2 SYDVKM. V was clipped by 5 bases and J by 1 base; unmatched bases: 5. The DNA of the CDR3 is TGTGCCAGCAGTCCGCAGACTAGCGGCCAAGAGACCCAGTACTTC. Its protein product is CASSPQTSGQETQYF.